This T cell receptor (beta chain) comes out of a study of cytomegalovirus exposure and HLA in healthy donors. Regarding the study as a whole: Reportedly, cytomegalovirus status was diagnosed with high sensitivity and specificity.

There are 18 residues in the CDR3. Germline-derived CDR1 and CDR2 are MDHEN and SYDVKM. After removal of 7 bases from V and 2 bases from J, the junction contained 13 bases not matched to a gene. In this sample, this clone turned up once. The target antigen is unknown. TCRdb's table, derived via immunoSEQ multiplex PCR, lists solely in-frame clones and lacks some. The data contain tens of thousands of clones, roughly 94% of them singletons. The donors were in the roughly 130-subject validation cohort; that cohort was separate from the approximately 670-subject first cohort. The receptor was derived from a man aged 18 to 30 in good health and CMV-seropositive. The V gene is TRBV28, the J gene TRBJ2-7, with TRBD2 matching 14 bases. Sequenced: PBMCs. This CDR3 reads CASIPGLAGDIRAYEQYF. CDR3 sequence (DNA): TGTGCCAGCATCCCGGGACTAGCGGGAGATATCCGAGCCTACGAGCAGTACTTC. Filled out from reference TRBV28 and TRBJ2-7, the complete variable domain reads DVKVTQSSRYLVKRTGEKVFLECVQDMDHENMFWYRQDPGLGLRLIYFSYDVKMKEKGDIPEGYSVSREKKERFSLILESASTNQTSMYLCASIPGLAGDIRAYEQYFGPGTRLTVT.